This entry lists 23 T cell receptor beta chains sequenced from one sample in a study of CD8 T cells in Susac syndrome. It was with random hexamers that 0.5 to 1 ug RNA was reverse transcribed. TCRdb reprocessed the immunoSEQ multiplex PCR reads via MiXCR and lists one record per CDR3 protein. This sample has over 150,000 distinct CDR3 sequences; roughly 96% occur once, and the top ten carry just under 0.095%. Sequenced: CD4+ T cells from PBMCs. The receptors come from a human donor with multiple sclerosis.

V gene TRBV24-1 combines with J gene TRBJ2-1; possible D gene TRBD2, 6 bases. Germline CDR1 is KGHDR and CDR2 is SFDVKD. There are 13 residues in the CDR3. The V gene lost 5 bases and the J gene lost 5 bases, with 9 bases spanning the gap. The CDR3 spells CATSAPGDNEQFF. In DNA form, the CDR3 reads TGTGCCACCAGTGCCCCGGGGGACAATGAGCAGTTCTTC.

This chain links TRBV6-5 with TRBJ2-2; TRBD1 matches 8 bases. Trimming cost V 6 bases and J 7 bases; bases outside gene matches: 7. The V gene's germline CDR1 is MNHEY and CDR2 SVGAGI. The CDR3 has 14 residues. The CDR3 sequence is CASRTGTGGGELFF. In DNA, the CDR3 is TGTGCCAGCAGAACCGGGACAGGCGGCGGGGAGCTGTTTTTT.

The chain recombines TRBV20-1 with TRBJ2-7; D might be TRBD2 (6 bases). Trimming pared 0 bases from V and 0 bases from J, leaving 12 bases between. The CDR3 consists of 15 residues. In germline, CDR1 is DFQATT, CDR2 SNEGSKA (reference sequence). CDR3 DNA sequence: TGCAGTGCTAGAGATCCTCGGGGGAACTCCTACGAGCAGTACTTC. Translation: CSARDPRGNSYEQYF.

The CDR3 protein is CASSPREAQPQHF. DNA of the CDR3: TGTGCCAGCAGCCCCAGGGAGGCTCAGCCCCAGCATTTT. The chain combines TRBV16 with TRBJ1-5, with a possible D match to TRBD1 (5 bases). Germline-derived CDR1 and CDR2 are KGHSY and FQNENV. V was trimmed by 4 bases and J by 6 bases, leaving 10 bases between them. The CDR3 covers 13 residues.

The CDR3 reads CASSLTRDTIREAFF. As DNA, the CDR3 is TGTGCCAGCAGCTTGACCCGGGACACAATAAGGGAAGCTTTCTTT. The rearrangement uses TRBV5-6 and TRBJ1-1, with D tentatively TRBD1 (6 bases). V gave up 1 base and J gave up 8 bases, with 18 bases separating them. Germline CDR1 reads SGHDT; CDR2 reads YYEEEE. The CDR3 sequence is 15 residues long.

The chain combines TRBV4-1 with TRBJ2-7; 12 nucleotides line up with TRBD2. Losses at the gene ends were 0 bases for V and 3 bases for J; bases not matched to a gene: 3. Germline loops: CDR1 MGHRA, CDR2 YSYEKL. The CDR3 is 16 residues long. The CDR3 reads CASSQEGLAGIYEQYF. The CDR3 DNA sequence: TGCGCCAGCAGCCAAGAAGGACTAGCGGGAATCTACGAGCAGTACTTC.

The chain is built from TRBV29-1 and TRBJ2-3; 10 positions match TRBD1. The CDR3 is 13 amino acids. Germline lookup yields CDR1 SQVTM and CDR2 ANQGSEA. V gave up 6 bases and J gave up 5 bases; unmatched junction bases: 5. Here the CDR3 reads CSVDGQGVDTQYF. CDR3 in DNA: TGCAGCGTAGACGGACAGGGGGTAGATACGCAGTATTTT.

The chain links TRBV29-1 to TRBJ2-5; TRBD1 matches 9 bases. After removal of 5 bases from V and 5 bases from J, the junction contained 9 bases not matched to a gene. CDR1 SQVTM and CDR2 ANQGSEA come from the germline V gene. The CDR3 runs to 14 residues. CDR3 region: CSVFETGGSETQYF. DNA of the CDR3: TGCAGCGTTTTCGAGACAGGGGGGTCGGAGACCCAGTACTTC.

The genes are TRBV4-1 and TRBJ2-1, with TRBD2 matching over 12 bases. CDR1 and CDR2 (germline): MGHRA, YSYEKL. The V gene end was trimmed by 0 bases and the J gene end by 9 bases; junction bases not matched to a gene: 6. This CDR3 spans 16 amino acids. The CDR3 DNA reads as TGCGCCAGCAGCCAAGAGACTAGCGGGGGACCGGGTGAGCAGTTCTTC. It encodes CASSQETSGGPGEQFF.

V and J are TRBV7-9 and TRBJ2-5; a weak D match, TRBD1 (6 bases). The V end lost 0 bases, the J end lost 5 bases, and 10 bases lay between the germline ends. Germline V gives CDR1 SEHNR, CDR2 FQNEAQ (reference sequence). CDR3 length equals 14 residues. CDR3 nucleotide sequence: TGTGCCAGCAGCTTAGCGAGGCAGGGGGAGACCCAGTACTTC. This encodes CASSLARQGETQYF.

V gene TRBV15 combines with J gene TRBJ2-3; 8 nucleotides match TRBD1. J gave up 6 bases and V 0 bases, and 11 bases lay outside the gene matches. The CDR3 runs 17 residues. Germline loops: CDR1 LNHNV, CDR2 YYDKDF (reference sequence). The CDR3 loop is CATSREPGGRDRDTQYF. The CDR3 nucleotides are TGTGCCACCAGCAGAGAGCCAGGGGGAAGGGACAGGGATACGCAGTATTTT.

The chain recombines TRBV12-3 or TRBV12-4 with TRBJ1-2; the D is unclear. This CDR3 has 13 residues. V lost 2 bases and J lost 7, with 11 bases in between. CDR3 DNA: TGTGCCAGCAGTTTACGGGTGGTGGGTGGCTACACCTTC. It is translated as CASSLRVVGGYTF.

V gene TRBV9 combines with J gene TRBJ2-1, with TRBD2 as a possible D gene (5 bases). Trimming removed 9 bases from V and 9 bases from J, with 19 bases in between. The CDR3 has 13 residues. Germline CDR1 reads SGDLS; CDR2 reads YYNGEE. CDR3 in DNA: TGTGCCACCGGAGGTCAGTTGTACGGTGAGCAGTTCTTC. Translating it yields CATGGQLYGEQFF.

The rearrangement links TRBV7-3 to TRBJ2-7, with a possible D match to TRBD1 (5 bases). Germline lookup yields CDR1 SGHTA and CDR2 FQGTGA. Trimming left V 5 bases short and J 5 bases short, with 16 bases between. The CDR3 is 14 residues long. Written as DNA, the CDR3 is TGTGCCAGCAGCCCATCGACAGTGGCGAACGAGCAGTACTTC. It is translated as CASSPSTVANEQYF.

The chain joins TRBV2 to TRBJ2-7; D might be TRBD2 (6 bases). This CDR3 spans 14 amino acids. V gave up 6 bases and J gave up 5 bases, with 17 bases separating them. Germline loops: CDR1 SNHLY, CDR2 FYNNEI. CDR3 sequence: CASRGGASPNEQYF. CDR3 coding DNA: TGTGCCAGCAGGGGGGGAGCGAGTCCCAACGAGCAGTACTTC.

V and J are TRBV5-1 and TRBJ2-1, with D tentatively TRBD2 (6 bases). The germline V and J ends were trimmed by 1 base and 14 bases, with 10 bases remaining between them. The CDR3 sequence is 11 residues long. Germline V lookup: CDR1 SGHRS, CDR2 YFSETQ. CDR3 amino acids: CASSLTGVEFF. The CDR3 coding sequence is TGCGCCAGCAGCTTGACGGGGGTCGAGTTCTTC.

The chain couples TRBV4-1 to TRBJ1-6, with D perhaps matching TRBD1 (5 bases). The CDR3 contains 15 residues. Trimming took 0 bases from V and 12 from J, leaving 15 bases between them. Germline V gene data show CDR1 as MGHRA and CDR2 as YSYEKL. CDR3 bases: TGCGCCAGCAGCCAAGATAGTACAGGTTTAAGACCCCTCCACTTT. Its translation is CASSQDSTGLRPLHF.

The chain uses TRBV20-1 and TRBJ2-4; 7 bases map to TRBD1. CDR1 and CDR2 (germline): DFQATT, SNEGSKA (reference sequence). With 0 bases clipped from V and 8 bases from J, the junction kept 7 bases outside the gene matches. The CDR3 covers 14 residues. CDR3 sequence: CSAREHRGGDIQYF. DNA for the CDR3: TGCAGTGCTAGAGAACACAGGGGTGGGGACATTCAGTACTTC.

Remarks on this clonotype: A junction end diverges from the germline sequence, so it may reflect a read error. J is TRBJ2-7 and V is TRBV3-1; TRBD1 might be the D (5 bases). Germline assignment: CDR1 LGHDT and CDR2 YNNKEL (reference sequence). CDR3 length equals 12 residues. The CDR3 DNA sequence: TGTGCCAGCACCCAAGGGGTGGGCCCGACCTACTTC. Translating gives CASTQGVGPTYF.

The V call is TRBV7-2, the J call TRBJ2-1, with D maybe TRBD2 (5 bases). Trimming cost V 5 bases and J 12 bases, with 14 bases left between them. Germline loops: CDR1 SGHTA, CDR2 FQGNSA. This CDR3 region has 12 residues. This CDR3 reads CASSPRGLGQFF. CDR3 coding DNA: TGTGCCAGCAGCCCCCGAGGGCTCGGGCAGTTCTTC.

This chain joins TRBV14 and TRBJ2-7; a weak D match, TRBD1 (6 bases). This CDR3 comprises 15 residues. V was pared by 5 bases and J by 3 bases, with 17 bases between. CDR1 is SGHDN and CDR2 is FVKESK in the germline V gene. The CDR3 is CASSELQGQIYEQYF. The CDR3 DNA reads as TGTGCCAGCAGCGAGCTACAAGGACAGATCTACGAGCAGTACTTC. Together with reference TRBV14 and TRBJ2-7, the CDR3 gives the full variable domain: EAGVTQFPSHSVIEKGQTVTLRCDPISGHDNLYWYRRVMGKEIKFLLHFVKESKQDESGMPNNRFLAERTGGTYSTLKVQPAELEDSGVYFCASSELQGQIYEQYFGPGTRLTVT.

This chain uses TRBV2 with TRBJ1-1; tentatively, D is TRBD1 (6 bases). Germline V gene data show CDR1 as SNHLY and CDR2 as FYNNEI. V lost 3 bases, J lost 2 bases, and 13 bases lay in between. This CDR3 is built from 15 residues. CDR3: CASSDKAQGNTEAFF. The DNA for the CDR3 is TGTGCCAGCAGTGACAAGGCACAGGGTAACACTGAAGCTTTCTTT.

This chain uses TRBV12-3 or TRBV12-4 with TRBJ1-5, with no clear D. V lost 4 bases, J lost 6 bases, and 10 bases lay in between. CDR3 size: 13 residues. CDR3 amino acids: CASSSRTLQPQHF. Here the CDR3 DNA reads TGTGCCAGCAGTTCCAGGACCCTTCAGCCCCAGCATTTT.